The 10 T cell receptor beta chains in this list originate from one sample, sequenced in a study of T cell repertoires in cytomegalovirus infection. TCRdb reprocessed the reads with MiXCR, giving one entry per CDR3 protein. The table records 480,000 or so distinct CDR3 sequences, around 11% of them present only once. The sample comprised PBMCs. These TCRs come from a human donor in good health (CMV status not recorded). Some clones in this sample may be carry-over from other donors' samples.

The chain employs TRBV12-5 and TRBJ1-2; possible D gene TRBD1, 6 bases. V lost 1 base and J 3 bases, leaving 9 bases between the germline ends. CDR1 LGHNT and CDR2 FRNRAP come from the germline V gene. There are 14 residues in the CDR3. CDR3 sequence (DNA): TGTGCTAGTGGTTTGGGGACAGAATACTATGGCTACACCTTC. This encodes CASGLGTEYYGYTF. The full variable domain, rest sourced from reference TRBV12-5 and TRBJ1-2, is DARVTQTPRHKVTEMGQEVTMRCQPILGHNTVFWYRQTMMQGLELLAYFRNRAPLDDSGMPKDRFSAEMPDATLATLKIQPSEPRDSAVYFCASGLGTEYYGYTFGSGTRLTVV.

Worth noting for this clonotype: A much more abundant neighbour one base away suggests this may be a read error. The chain joins TRBV29-1 to TRBJ2-7; D ambiguous. Germline V gene data show CDR1 as SQVTM and CDR2 as ANQGSEA. The CDR3 has 13 amino acids. V lost 4 bases, J lost 2 bases, and 12 bases lay in between. In DNA form, the CDR3 reads TGCAGCGTTGGGCAGGTTCTAACCTACGAGCAGTACTTC. It encodes CSVGQVLTYEQYF.

The table lists this clonotype with a few counts. The J gene is TRBJ2-2, the V gene TRBV19; 7 bases are shared with TRBD1. J lost 3 bases, V lost 4 bases, and 8 bases had no gene match. The CDR3 runs to 16 residues. Germline V gives CDR1 LNHDA, CDR2 SQIVND (reference sequence). CDR3 region: CASSTPGQTYTGELFF. The CDR3 region has the DNA TGTGCCAGTAGTACACCGGGACAGACCTACACCGGGGAGCTGTTTTTT.

Turning to this clonotype: This CDR3 fails to terminate in the conserved phenylalanine or tryptophan, so it likely reflects a read error. This chain connects TRBV20-1 to TRBJ2-1; the match to TRBD2 covers 7 bases. This CDR3 has 14 amino acids. Germline V gene data show CDR1 as DFQATT and CDR2 as SNEGSKA (reference sequence). J lost 6 bases, V lost 5 bases, and 10 bases had no gene match. The CDR3 region has the DNA TGCAGTGCTTTTCTAGGACTAGGCGTCAATGAGCAGTTCATC. Residues: CSAFLGLGVNEQFI.

This clonotype has just a few counts. The J gene is TRBJ2-7, the V gene TRBV20-1, with 9 positions matching TRBD2. The CDR3 sequence is 13 residues long. J was trimmed by 6 bases and V by 8 bases; bases with no gene match: 11. The germline V gene has CDR1 DFQATT and CDR2 SNEGSKA (reference sequence). The CDR3 DNA reads as TGCAGTAAATTTAGCGGGAGTAATACCGAGCAGTACTTC. Translated, it gives CSKFSGSNTEQYF.

The chain couples TRBV20-1 to TRBJ2-3; 12 bases match TRBD2. Germline V lookup: CDR1 DFQATT, CDR2 SNEGSKA (reference sequence). The J segment lost 4 bases and the V segment lost 0 bases, leaving 11 bases of the junction unmatched. The CDR3 is 18 amino acids. The CDR3 sequence is CSARDSTSGRGLADTQYF. In DNA form, the CDR3 reads TGCAGTGCTAGAGATTCGACTAGCGGGAGAGGGTTGGCAGATACGCAGTATTTT.

This clonotype was observed many times. The CDR3 reads CASTEGAAETGELFF. CDR3 coding DNA: TGTGCCAGCACCGAGGGAGCGGCGGAGACCGGGGAGCTGTTTTTT. This chain joins TRBV2 and TRBJ2-2; D might be TRBD2 (5 bases). With 7 bases removed from V and 5 bases from J, the gap between germline ends came to 17 bases. CDR1 and CDR2 from the germline V gene are SNHLY and FYNNEI. CDR3 length equals 15 residues.

This clonotype was found a few times. This chain connects TRBV7-9 to TRBJ1-4, with 7 bases fitting TRBD1. This CDR3 has 12 residues. The J segment lost 16 bases and the V segment lost 5 bases, leaving 10 bases of the junction unmatched. The germline V gene has CDR1 SEHNR and CDR2 FQNEAQ (reference sequence). The CDR3 loop is CASSLQGTPPFF. In DNA, the CDR3 is TGTGCCAGCAGCCTACAGGGGACTCCCCCGTTTTTT. Variable domain in full (rest from reference TRBV7-9 and TRBJ1-4): DTGVSQNPRHKITKRGQNVTFRCDPISEHNRLYWYRQTLGQGPEFLTYFQNEAQLEKSRLLSDRFSAERPKGSFSTLEIQRTEQGDSAMYLCASSLQGTPPFFGSGTQLSVL.

This clonotype turned up a few times. The CDR3 DNA sequence: TGCAGTGCCAGCGGACCGTCCACAGATACGCAGTATTTT. Translating it yields CSASGPSTDTQYF. The V gene is TRBV20-1, the J gene TRBJ2-3, with a tentative D call TRBD2 (5 bases). The CDR3 spans 13 residues. V gave up 6 bases and J gave up 2 bases, with 12 bases separating them. The V gene's germline CDR1 is DFQATT and CDR2 SNEGSKA (reference sequence).

The table lists this clonotype with a few counts. The CDR3 reads CSVSVQGARNQPQHF. CDR3 coding DNA: TGCAGCGTTTCCGTACAGGGGGCTCGGAATCAGCCCCAGCATTTT. The rearrangement joins TRBV29-1 to TRBJ1-5; 9 bases match TRBD1. The V segment lost 5 bases and the J segment 4 bases; nucleotides outside the gene matches: 9. Germline assignment: CDR1 SQVTM and CDR2 ANQGSEA. This CDR3 comprises 15 residues. Variable domain in full (rest from reference TRBV29-1 and TRBJ1-5): SAVISQKPSRDICQRGTSLTIQCQVDSQVTMMFWYRQQPGQSLTLIATANQGSEATYESGFVIDKFPISRPNLTFSTLTVSNMSPEDSSIYLCSVSVQGARNQPQHFGDGTRLSIL.